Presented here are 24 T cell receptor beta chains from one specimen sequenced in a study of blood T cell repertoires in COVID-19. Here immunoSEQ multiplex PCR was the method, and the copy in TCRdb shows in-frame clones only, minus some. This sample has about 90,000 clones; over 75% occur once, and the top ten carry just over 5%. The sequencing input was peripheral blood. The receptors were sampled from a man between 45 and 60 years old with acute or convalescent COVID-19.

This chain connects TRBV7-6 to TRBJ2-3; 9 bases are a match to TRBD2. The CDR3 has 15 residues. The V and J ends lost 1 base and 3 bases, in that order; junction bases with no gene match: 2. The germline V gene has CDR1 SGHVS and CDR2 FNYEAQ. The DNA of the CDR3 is TGTGCCAGCAGCTTAGAGAGCGGGAGGACAGATACGCAGTATTTT. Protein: CASSLESGRTDTQYF.

The CDR3 coding sequence is TGTGCCAGCAGTTACGGTCACACCTACGAGCAGTACTTC. Amino acids: CASSYGHTYEQYF. The chain carries TRBV6-5 and TRBJ2-7; D is undetermined. Germline V gene data show CDR1 as MNHEY and CDR2 as SVGAGI. The V gene lost 2 bases and the J gene lost 2 bases, with 7 bases spanning the gap. The CDR3 extends over 13 amino acids.

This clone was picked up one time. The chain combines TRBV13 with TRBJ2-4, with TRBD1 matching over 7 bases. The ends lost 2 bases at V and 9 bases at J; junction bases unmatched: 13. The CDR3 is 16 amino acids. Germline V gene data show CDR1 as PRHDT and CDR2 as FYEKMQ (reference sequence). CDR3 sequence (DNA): TGTGCCAGCAGCTTAAGGGTAGCTTTATCAGGGGGCATTCAGTACTTC. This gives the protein CASSLRVALSGGIQYF.

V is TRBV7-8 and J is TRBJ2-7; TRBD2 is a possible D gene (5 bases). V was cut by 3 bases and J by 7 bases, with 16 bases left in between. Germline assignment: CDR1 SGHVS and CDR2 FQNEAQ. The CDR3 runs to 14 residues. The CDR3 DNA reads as TGTGCCAGCAGCTTGGGAGACTCCCGCTTAGAGCAGTACTTC. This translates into CASSLGDSRLEQYF. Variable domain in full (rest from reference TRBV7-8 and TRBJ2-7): GAGVSQSPRYKVAKRGQDVALRCDPISGHVSLFWYQQALGQGPEFLTYFQNEAQLDKSGLPSDRFFAERPEGSVSTLKIQRTQQEDSAVYLCASSLGDSRLEQYFGPGTRLTVT.

The CDR3 coding sequence is TGTGCCAGCAGTTACATAGATTTGAGGGATTCACCCCTCCACTTT. It translates to CASSYIDLRDSPLHF. The V call is TRBV6-5, the J call TRBJ1-6; D gene uncertain. This CDR3 is 15 amino acids long. Trimming pared 2 bases from V and 8 bases from J, leaving 13 bases between. CDR1 is MNHEY, CDR2 SVGAGI, per germline.

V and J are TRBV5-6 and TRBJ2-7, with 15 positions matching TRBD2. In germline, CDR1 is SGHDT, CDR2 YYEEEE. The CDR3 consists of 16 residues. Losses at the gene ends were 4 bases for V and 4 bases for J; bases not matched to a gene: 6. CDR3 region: CASSAGLAGGRYEQYF. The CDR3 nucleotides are TGTGCCAGCAGCGCGGGACTAGCGGGAGGTCGGTACGAGCAGTACTTC.

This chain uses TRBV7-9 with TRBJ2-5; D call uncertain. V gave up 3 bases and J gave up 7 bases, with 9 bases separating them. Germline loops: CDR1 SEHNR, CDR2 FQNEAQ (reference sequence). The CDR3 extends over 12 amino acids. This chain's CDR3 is CASSFASGTQYF. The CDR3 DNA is TGTGCCAGCAGCTTTGCCTCAGGGACCCAGTACTTC.

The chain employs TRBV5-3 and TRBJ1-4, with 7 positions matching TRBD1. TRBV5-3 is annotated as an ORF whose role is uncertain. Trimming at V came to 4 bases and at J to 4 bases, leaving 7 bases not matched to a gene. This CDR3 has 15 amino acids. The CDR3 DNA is TGTGCCAGAAGCCTACAGACAGGGAGTAATGAAAAACTGTTTTTT. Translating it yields CARSLQTGSNEKLFF.

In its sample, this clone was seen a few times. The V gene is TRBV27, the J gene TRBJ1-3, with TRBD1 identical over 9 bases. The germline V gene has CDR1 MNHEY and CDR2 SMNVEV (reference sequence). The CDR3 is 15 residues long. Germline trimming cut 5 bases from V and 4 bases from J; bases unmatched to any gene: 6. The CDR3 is CASSPGTGKGNTIYF. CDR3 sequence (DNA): TGTGCCAGCAGTCCAGGGACAGGGAAAGGAAACACCATATATTTT.

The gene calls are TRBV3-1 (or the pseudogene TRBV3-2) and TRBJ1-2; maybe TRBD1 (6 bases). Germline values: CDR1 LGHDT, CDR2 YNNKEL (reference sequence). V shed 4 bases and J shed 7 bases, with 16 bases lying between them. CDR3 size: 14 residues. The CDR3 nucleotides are TGTGCCAGCAGCCGAAATGCCAGGGGCGGTGGCTACACCTTC. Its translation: CASSRNARGGGYTF.

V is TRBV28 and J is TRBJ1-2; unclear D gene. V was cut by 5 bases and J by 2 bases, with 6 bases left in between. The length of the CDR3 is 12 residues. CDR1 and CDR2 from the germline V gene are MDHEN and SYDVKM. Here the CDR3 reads CASSLLNYGYTF. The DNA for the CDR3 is TGTGCCAGCAGTCTACTCAACTATGGCTACACCTTC.

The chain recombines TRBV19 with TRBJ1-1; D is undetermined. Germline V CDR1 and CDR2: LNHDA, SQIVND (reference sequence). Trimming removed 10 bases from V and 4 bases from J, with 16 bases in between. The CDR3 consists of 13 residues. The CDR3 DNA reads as TGTGCCACCAACCAGAGGGCGGGCACTGAAGCTTTCTTT. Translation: CATNQRAGTEAFF.

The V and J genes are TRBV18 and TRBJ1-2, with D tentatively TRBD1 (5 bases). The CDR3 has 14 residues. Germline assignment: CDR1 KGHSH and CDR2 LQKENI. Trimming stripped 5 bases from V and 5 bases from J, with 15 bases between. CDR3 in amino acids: CASSYAQEGYGYTF. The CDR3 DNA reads TGTGCCAGCTCATACGCACAGGAGGGTTATGGCTACACCTTC.

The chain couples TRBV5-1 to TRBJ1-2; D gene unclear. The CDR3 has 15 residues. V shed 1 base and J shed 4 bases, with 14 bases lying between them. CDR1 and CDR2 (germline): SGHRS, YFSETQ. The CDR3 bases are TGCGCCAGCAGCTTGAATCCGGGGTTTGGCTATGGCTACACCTTC. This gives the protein CASSLNPGFGYGYTF.

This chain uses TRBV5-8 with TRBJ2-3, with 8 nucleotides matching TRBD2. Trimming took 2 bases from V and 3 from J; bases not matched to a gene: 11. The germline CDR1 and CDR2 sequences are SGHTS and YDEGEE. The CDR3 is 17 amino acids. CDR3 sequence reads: CASSFQRILAVTDTQYF. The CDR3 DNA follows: TGTGCCAGCAGCTTTCAGCGTATACTAGCGGTAACAGATACGCAGTATTTT.

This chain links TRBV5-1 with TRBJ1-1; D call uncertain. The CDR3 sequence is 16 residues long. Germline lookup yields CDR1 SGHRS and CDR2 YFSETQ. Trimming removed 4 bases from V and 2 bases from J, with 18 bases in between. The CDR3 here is CASSPQTGRLNTEAFF. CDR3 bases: TGCGCCAGCAGCCCACAGACCGGGAGACTAAACACTGAAGCTTTCTTT.

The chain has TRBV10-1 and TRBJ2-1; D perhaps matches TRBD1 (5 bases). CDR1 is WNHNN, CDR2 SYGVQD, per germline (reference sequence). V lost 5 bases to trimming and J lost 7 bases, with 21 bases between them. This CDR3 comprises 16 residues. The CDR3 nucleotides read TGCGCCAGCAGTCTAGAAGTACAGGAACCTATGAATGAGCAGTTCTTC. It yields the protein CASSLEVQEPMNEQFF.

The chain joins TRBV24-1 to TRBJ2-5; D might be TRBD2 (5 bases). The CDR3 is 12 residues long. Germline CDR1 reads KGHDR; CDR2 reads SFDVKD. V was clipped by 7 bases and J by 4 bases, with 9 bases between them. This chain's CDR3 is CATSGVGETQYF. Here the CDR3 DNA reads TGTGCCACCAGCGGGGTGGGAGAGACCCAGTACTTC.

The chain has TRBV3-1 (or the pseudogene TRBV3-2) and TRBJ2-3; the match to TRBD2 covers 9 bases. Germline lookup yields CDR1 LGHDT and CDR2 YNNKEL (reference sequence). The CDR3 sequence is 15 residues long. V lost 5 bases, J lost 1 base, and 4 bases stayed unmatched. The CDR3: CASSNSGRGTDTQYF. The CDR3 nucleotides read TGTGCCAGCAGCAATAGCGGGAGAGGCACAGATACGCAGTATTTT.

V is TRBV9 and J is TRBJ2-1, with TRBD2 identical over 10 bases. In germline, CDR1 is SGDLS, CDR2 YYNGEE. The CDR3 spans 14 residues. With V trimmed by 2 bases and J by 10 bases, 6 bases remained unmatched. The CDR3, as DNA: TGTGCCAGCAGCGTGTCTAGCGGGAGTTGGGAGCAGTTCTTC. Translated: CASSVSSGSWEQFF. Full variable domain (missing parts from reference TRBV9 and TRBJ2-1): DSGVTQTPKHLITATGQRVTLRCSPRSGDLSVYWYQQSLDQGLQFLIQYYNGEERAKGNILERFSAQQFPDLHSELNLSSLELGDSALYFCASSVSSGSWEQFFGPGTRLTVL.

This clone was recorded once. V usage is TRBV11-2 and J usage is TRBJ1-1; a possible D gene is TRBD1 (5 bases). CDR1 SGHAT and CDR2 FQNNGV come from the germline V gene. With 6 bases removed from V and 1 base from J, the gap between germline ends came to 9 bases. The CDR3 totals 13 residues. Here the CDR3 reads CASRIGQNTEAFF. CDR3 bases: TGTGCCAGCAGAATCGGACAGAACACTGAAGCTTTCTTT.

The CDR3 coding sequence is TGCGCCAGCAGCTTGGCGAGGTCGGGAGGGACGTACGAGCAGTACTTC. Translated, it gives CASSLARSGGTYEQYF. The genes are TRBV5-1 and TRBJ2-7; 8 bases are a match to TRBD2. This CDR3 contains 16 residues. From germline, CDR1 is SGHRS and CDR2 YFSETQ. The ends lost 0 bases at V and 4 bases at J; junction bases unmatched: 9.

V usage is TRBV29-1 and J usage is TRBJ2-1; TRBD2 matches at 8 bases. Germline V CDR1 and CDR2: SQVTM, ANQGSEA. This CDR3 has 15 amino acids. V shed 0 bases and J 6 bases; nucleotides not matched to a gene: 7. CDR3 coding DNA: TGCAGCGTTGAAGAATGGGAAGCGGGAGTCAATGAGCAGTTCTTC. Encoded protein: CSVEEWEAGVNEQFF.

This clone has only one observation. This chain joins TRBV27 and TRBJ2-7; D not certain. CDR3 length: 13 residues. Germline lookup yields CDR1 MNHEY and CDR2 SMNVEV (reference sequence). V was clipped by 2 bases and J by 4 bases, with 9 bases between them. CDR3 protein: CASSLQLFYEQYF. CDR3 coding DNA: TGTGCCAGCAGTTTACAGTTGTTTTACGAGCAGTACTTC.